A single sample is the source of the 19 T cell receptor beta chains below, sequenced in a study of a mutant IDH1 vaccine in newly diagnosed glioma. This table comes from immunoSEQ multiplex PCR, and its TCRdb copy is limited to in-frame clones, with some not included. The sample contains around 54,000 clones, approximately 81% of which appear only once. Time point here: baseline, week 1 (first vaccination visit). As to treatment: pre-vaccination baseline after standard-of-care therapy. This sample comprised PBMCs, obtained from a glioma patient treated with radiotherapy, temozolomide or both. The source is a man aged 18 to 29 with glioma.

This chain links TRBV5-4 with TRBJ2-7; 7 positions match TRBD1. The germline gives CDR1 SGHNT, CDR2 YYREEE (reference sequence). This CDR3 comprises 15 residues. V shed 0 bases and J 1 base; nucleotides not matched to a gene: 4. The CDR3 loop reads CASSLAAGGSYEQYF. The CDR3 DNA is TGTGCCAGCAGCTTGGCGGCAGGGGGTTCCTACGAGCAGTACTTC.

This chain connects TRBV7-3 to TRBJ2-7; 11 bases are a match to TRBD1. The germline gives CDR1 SGHTA, CDR2 FQGTGA. This CDR3 region has 14 residues. V shed 2 bases and J 6 bases; nucleotides not matched to a gene: 3. The CDR3, as DNA: TGTGCCAGCAGCTTAGCGGGACAGGGGGGCGAGCAGTACTTC. Its protein is CASSLAGQGGEQYF.

This clone was counted only a few times. The CDR3 is CASSQTAGDNQPQHF. Written as DNA, the CDR3 is TGCGCCAGCAGCCAGACGGCAGGGGATAATCAGCCCCAGCATTTT. This chain joins TRBV4-3 and TRBJ1-5, with D tentatively TRBD1 (6 bases). V lost 3 bases, J lost 4 bases, and 13 bases lay in between. The germline V gene encodes CDR1 LGHNA and CDR2 YSLEER. There are 15 residues in the CDR3.

The chain joins TRBV6-5 to TRBJ2-2; possibly TRBD1 for D (6 bases). The germline V gene has CDR1 MNHEY and CDR2 SVGAGI. V gave up 1 base and J gave up 5 bases, with 11 bases separating them. The length of the CDR3 is 15 residues. The CDR3 DNA reads TGTGCCAGCAGTTACTTGGCAGGGGCAACCGGGGAGCTGTTTTTT. It encodes CASSYLAGATGELFF.

The chain recombines TRBV5-1 with TRBJ1-1; 9 bases map to TRBD1. The V segment lost 3 bases and the J segment 2 bases; nucleotides outside the gene matches: 5. The CDR3 runs 15 residues. The V gene's germline CDR1 is SGHRS and CDR2 YFSETQ. The CDR3 region is CASSWVTGGNTEAFF. The CDR3, as DNA: TGCGCCAGCAGCTGGGTAACAGGGGGCAACACTGAAGCTTTCTTT.

The rearrangement joins TRBV28 to TRBJ2-7; 7 positions agree with TRBD2. Germline trimming cut 1 base from V and 6 bases from J; bases unmatched to any gene: 9. The CDR3 spans 15 residues. Germline V gene lookup returns CDR1 MDHEN and CDR2 SYDVKM. The CDR3 loop is CASSLSGGRRSEQYF. In DNA form, the CDR3 reads TGTGCCAGCAGTTTATCGGGCGGGAGACGCTCCGAGCAGTACTTC.

The chain carries TRBV5-5 and TRBJ2-7; no reliable D call. The V end lost 0 bases, the J end lost 2 bases, and 6 bases lay between the germline ends. Germline CDR1 is SGHKS and CDR2 is YYEKEE (reference sequence). The CDR3 runs to 13 residues. The CDR3 here is CASSLGRTYEQYF. Written as DNA, the CDR3 is TGTGCCAGCAGCTTGGGTAGGACCTACGAGCAGTACTTC.

This clone has a handful of counts. The V gene is TRBV30, the J gene TRBJ1-5; possibly TRBD1 for D (6 bases). Trimming shortened V by 1 base and J by 1 base, and 14 bases separated the two germline ends. Germline V CDR1 and CDR2: GTSNPN, SVGIG (reference sequence). CDR3 length equals 16 residues. CDR3 in amino acids: CAWSGLGAVSNQPQHF. CDR3 nucleotides: TGTGCCTGGAGTGGGTTGGGGGCCGTAAGCAATCAGCCCCAGCATTTT.

The rearrangement links TRBV11-2 to TRBJ2-1; unclear D gene. The germline CDR1 and CDR2 sequences are SGHAT and FQNNGV. Trimming shortened V by 4 bases and J by 8 bases, and 15 bases separated the two germline ends. This CDR3 is built from 14 residues. The CDR3 loop is CASSSVHSQYEQFF. The CDR3, as DNA: TGTGCCAGCAGCTCAGTGCATTCCCAGTATGAGCAGTTCTTC. Full variable domain (rest looked up from reference TRBV11-2 and TRBJ2-1): EAGVAQSPRYKIIEKRQSVAFWCNPISGHATLYWYQQILGQGPKLLIQFQNNGVVDDSQLPKDRFSAERLKGVDSTLKIQPAKLEDSAVYLCASSSVHSQYEQFFGPGTRLTVL.

This chain connects TRBV5-5 to TRBJ1-1, with 10 bases identical to TRBD1. There are 17 residues in the CDR3. Germline values: CDR1 SGHKS, CDR2 YYEKEE (reference sequence). V was clipped by 2 bases and J by 0 bases; unmatched bases: 7. CDR3: CASSFLTGGVMNTEAFF. CDR3 nucleotides: TGTGCCAGCAGCTTTTTGACAGGGGGCGTCATGAACACTGAAGCTTTCTTT.

The gene calls are TRBV7-2 and TRBJ2-5; 9 nucleotides match TRBD2. Germline V gene lookup returns CDR1 SGHTA and CDR2 FQGNSA. Trimming cost V 3 bases and J 2 bases; bases outside gene matches: 4. The CDR3 has 15 residues. The CDR3 sequence: CASSFGLAGQETQYF. CDR3 bases: TGTGCCAGCAGCTTCGGGCTAGCGGGACAAGAGACCCAGTACTTC.

The V call is TRBV6-5, the J call TRBJ1-1; D gene ambiguous. Germline loops: CDR1 MNHEY, CDR2 SVGAGI. The CDR3 has 13 residues. Trimming cost V 2 bases and J 3 bases, with 7 bases left between them. CDR3 DNA sequence: TGTGCCAGCAGTTACCAAGTCTACACTGAAGCTTTCTTT. Residues: CASSYQVYTEAFF.

The CDR3 nucleotides read TGTGCCAGCAGCGCCACAGGGGGCAGTAATTCACCCCTCCACTTT. Encoded protein: CASSATGGSNSPLHF. The chain combines TRBV9 with TRBJ1-6; TRBD1 agrees at 9 bases. The J segment lost 6 bases and the V segment lost 3 bases, leaving 4 bases of the junction unmatched. Germline CDR1 reads SGDLS; CDR2 reads YYNGEE. The CDR3 has 15 amino acids.

A single count supports this clone. The chain employs TRBV7-2 and TRBJ1-5; a possible D gene is TRBD1 (6 bases). The germline CDR1 and CDR2 sequences are SGHTA and FQGNSA. The CDR3 loop spans 15 amino acids. Trimming cost V 0 bases and J 6 bases, with 12 bases left between them. Here the CDR3 reads CASSLAGLGGQPQHF. The CDR3 DNA is TGTGCCAGCAGCTTAGCGGGGCTAGGGGGTCAGCCCCAGCATTTT.

J is TRBJ1-1 and V is TRBV6-5; D may be TRBD1 (5 bases). Trimming cost V 7 bases and J 6 bases, with 15 bases left between them. In germline, CDR1 is MNHEY, CDR2 SVGAGI. The CDR3 covers 13 residues. CDR3: CASNQGKRSEAFF. Written as DNA, the CDR3 is TGTGCCAGCAATCAGGGTAAACGATCTGAAGCTTTCTTT.

The rearrangement joins TRBV13 to TRBJ2-7; 7 bases are shared with TRBD1. Germline CDR1 is PRHDT and CDR2 is FYEKMQ (reference sequence). The junction had 0 bases not matched to a gene; V was cut back by 1 base and J by 0 bases. The CDR3 consists of 14 residues. Written as DNA, the CDR3 is TGTGCCAGCAGCTTAGCAGGGGGCTCCTACGAGCAGTACTTC. It specifies CASSLAGGSYEQYF.

The chain is built from TRBV30 and TRBJ2-2; D perhaps matches TRBD2 (5 bases). CDR1 is GTSNPN and CDR2 is SVGIG in the germline V gene (reference sequence). V was cut by 3 bases and J by 4 bases, with 12 bases left in between. The CDR3 covers 14 residues. For the CDR3, the DNA is TGTGCCTGGAGCGGACTTACCGTCACCGGGGAGCTGTTTTTT. Translation: CAWSGLTVTGELFF.

The gene calls are TRBV19 and TRBJ1-1; weak D call: TRBD1 (5 bases). Per germline, CDR1 LNHDA and CDR2 SQIVND (reference sequence). V lost 5 bases, J lost 6 bases, and 13 bases lay in between. The CDR3 contains 13 residues. This CDR3 reads CASSDQRDAEAFF. CDR3 DNA sequence: TGTGCCAGTAGTGACCAGAGGGACGCTGAAGCTTTCTTT.

This chain uses TRBV6-6 with TRBJ1-4; a possible D gene is TRBD1 (5 bases). With 7 bases removed from V and 5 bases from J, the gap between germline ends came to 17 bases. The CDR3 is made up of 15 amino acids. Germline V gene sequence: CDR1 MNHNY, CDR2 SVGAGI (reference sequence). The CDR3 sequence: CASTPRGFGNEKLFF. The DNA of the CDR3 is TGTGCCAGCACCCCCCGGGGGTTCGGGAATGAAAAACTGTTTTTT.